One sample yielded the 21 T cell receptor beta chains listed below, sequenced in a study of blood T cells in healthy people across ages. A J-beta primer mix and a sample-barcoded 5' primer were used in a second PCR of roughly 7 to 12 cycles. TCRdb fed the 5' RACE reads into MiXCR, producing one record per CDR3 protein. In the table there are 850,000 to 1,000,000 distinct CDR3 sequences, under 50% of which are singletons. Sequenced input: blood. The receptor set was obtained from a man younger than 45 in good health.

This clonotype was counted ten times or more. The chain is built from TRBV28 and TRBJ2-7; tentatively, D is TRBD2 (6 bases). Deletions cut 7 bases from V and 1 base from J, with 14 bases between. Germline V gene data show CDR1 as MDHEN and CDR2 as SYDVKM. The CDR3 consists of 14 residues. The CDR3 spells CASTRQGLSYEQYF. DNA of the CDR3: TGTGCCAGCACCCGCCAGGGACTTTCCTACGAGCAGTACTTC.

The chain has TRBV4-2 and TRBJ1-6; D is perhaps TRBD1 (6 bases). Trimming took 0 bases from V and 5 from J, leaving 14 bases between them. Germline CDR1 is LGHNA and CDR2 is YNFKEQ. CDR3 length equals 17 residues. The CDR3, as DNA: TGTGCCAGCAGCCAAGATGGGGGGGGCGTGAATAATTCACCCCTCCACTTT. This sequence encodes CASSQDGGGVNNSPLHF.

The CDR3 protein is CASRNRGTNYGYTF. CDR3 in DNA: TGTGCCAGCAGAAACCGGGGAACTAACTATGGCTACACCTTC. The chain uses TRBV27 and TRBJ1-2; D is unclear. This CDR3 comprises 14 residues. Trimming removed 6 bases at V and 0 bases at J, with 11 bases between. The germline V gene has CDR1 MNHEY and CDR2 SMNVEV (reference sequence).

J is TRBJ1-5 and V is TRBV20-1; the D gene is possibly TRBD1 (5 bases). This CDR3 is 14 amino acids long. V shed 6 bases and J shed 4 bases, with 16 bases lying between them. Germline V gene lookup returns CDR1 DFQATT and CDR2 SNEGSKA (reference sequence). DNA of the CDR3: TGCAGTGCCCTAGGAGGTAACAGGAATCAGCCCCAGCATTTT. Its translation is CSALGGNRNQPQHF.

The chain joins TRBV28 to TRBJ1-1; D unclear. Germline assignment: CDR1 MDHEN and CDR2 SYDVKM. The CDR3 consists of 13 residues. Trimming removed 1 base from V and 7 bases from J, with 10 bases in between. CDR3 in DNA: TGTGCCAGCAGTTTATTGGGAGGGAATGAAGCTTTCTTT. It is translated as CASSLLGGNEAFF. Drawing the rest from reference TRBV28 and TRBJ1-1, the complete variable domain is DVKVTQSSRYLVKRTGEKVFLECVQDMDHENMFWYRQDPGLGLRLIYFSYDVKMKEKGDIPEGYSVSREKKERFSLILESASTNQTSMYLCASSLLGGNEAFFGQGTRLTVV.

With regard to this clonotype: A much larger clone sits a single nucleotide away, making a read error possible. This sequence joins TRBV3-1 and TRBJ2-5; D could derive from TRBD1 or TRBD2 (6 bases each). Per germline, CDR1 LGHDT and CDR2 YNNKEL (reference sequence). The CDR3 sequence is 14 residues long. The V end lost 8 bases, the J end lost 11 bases, and 24 bases lay between the germline ends. CDR3 nucleotides: TGTGCCAGCGCCCCCCTCCGGGGGCACAATGAGCAGTACTTC. Translating gives CASAPLRGHNEQYF.

This chain joins TRBV6-2 or TRBV6-3 and TRBJ2-7; D not resolved. CDR1 is MNHEY, CDR2 SVGEGT, per germline. This CDR3 has 12 residues. The V gene lost 5 bases and the J gene lost 3 bases, with 8 bases spanning the gap. CDR3 in amino acids: CASSPLFYEQYF. The CDR3 DNA follows: TGTGCCAGCAGTCCTCTTTTCTACGAGCAGTACTTC.

This chain uses TRBV28 with TRBJ1-2, with D possibly TRBD1 on 5 matching bases. From germline, CDR1 is MDHEN and CDR2 SYDVKM. Trimming shortened V by 11 bases and J by 7 bases, and 17 bases separated the two germline ends. The CDR3 runs 12 residues. The DNA for the CDR3 is TGTGCCGGCAAGTTGGGGGGGTTTGGCTACACCTTC. Protein: CAGKLGGFGYTF.

The rearrangement uses TRBV20-1 and TRBJ2-7, with D uncertain. V dropped 5 bases and J dropped 5 bases, with 13 bases sitting between them. The V gene's germline CDR1 is DFQATT and CDR2 SNEGSKA (reference sequence). CDR3 length: 12 residues. The CDR3 nucleotides read TGCAGTGCTGTGATCGGCGTCGACGAGCAGTACTTC. This codes for CSAVIGVDEQYF.

The CDR3, as DNA: TGTGCCAGGCTCGTGGGACAGGGGTCCGGGGACACTGAAGCTTTCTTT. This translates into CARLVGQGSGDTEAFF. V gene TRBV19 combines with J gene TRBJ1-1, with 10 bases identical to TRBD1. The CDR3 totals 16 residues. The germline V gene has CDR1 LNHDA and CDR2 SQIVND (reference sequence). Trimming cost V 9 bases and J 3 bases; bases outside gene matches: 13.

The gene calls are TRBV28 and TRBJ1-1; D not certain. Germline loops: CDR1 MDHEN, CDR2 SYDVKM. There are 13 residues in the CDR3. The ends were cut back, 2 bases at V and 7 bases at J, with 11 bases in the middle. CDR3 loop: CASSLTRRLEAFF. The DNA for the CDR3 is TGTGCCAGCAGTTTAACCCGGCGGCTTGAAGCTTTCTTT.

The rearrangement uses TRBV6-5 and TRBJ2-7; 7 bases are a match to TRBD1. Germline V lookup: CDR1 MNHEY, CDR2 SVGAGI. The CDR3 is 14 residues long. V lost 5 bases and J lost 4; bases outside the gene matches: 8. CDR3 nucleotides: TGTGCCAGCAGTGTCTCGACAGGGTTATACGAGCAGTACTTC. It translates to CASSVSTGLYEQYF.

This clonotype was picked up a small number of times. V usage is TRBV6-6 and J usage is TRBJ1-5; D gene unclear. Germline V lookup: CDR1 MNHNY, CDR2 SVGAGI (reference sequence). The CDR3 spans 15 residues. V was shortened by 2 bases and J by 4 bases, with 12 bases between the two germline ends. CDR3 nucleotides: TGTGCCAGCAGTTACGGTATGGCGGGGAATCAGCCCCAGCATTTT. This encodes CASSYGMAGNQPQHF.

V gene TRBV6-1 combines with J gene TRBJ1-4, with D hard to call. CDR1 is MNHNS and CDR2 is SASEGT in the germline V gene. This CDR3 region has 13 residues. The ends were cut back, 7 bases at V and 7 bases at J, with 13 bases in the middle. CDR3 region: CASIQEEGEKLFF. Here the CDR3 DNA reads TGTGCCAGCATCCAGGAGGAGGGTGAAAAACTGTTTTTT.

This sequence joins TRBV5-1 and TRBJ2-3; tentative D call: TRBD1 (5 bases). Germline loops: CDR1 SGHRS, CDR2 YFSETQ. This CDR3 is 14 amino acids long. The V gene lost 2 bases and the J gene lost 1 base, with 8 bases spanning the gap. CDR3 DNA: TGCGCCAGCAGCTTCTTAGGGGGCACAGATACGCAGTATTTT. It codes for CASSFLGGTDTQYF.

This chain uses TRBV3-1 with TRBJ2-1, with 10 bases fitting TRBD2. Unmatched junction bases numbered 15, after V lost 4 bases and J lost 0 bases. The CDR3 runs to 20 residues. Germline assignment: CDR1 LGHDT and CDR2 YNNKEL (reference sequence). The CDR3 sequence: CASSPERLAGAGVSYNEQFF. CDR3 DNA sequence: TGTGCCAGCAGCCCTGAGAGGCTAGCGGGGGCCGGCGTCTCCTACAATGAGCAGTTCTTC.

CDR3 residues: CSVRLPRVSIGYEQYF. The CDR3 DNA reads TGCAGTGTCCGCCTCCCACGGGTATCGATCGGCTACGAGCAGTACTTC. The rearrangement links TRBV20-1 to TRBJ2-7, with D unresolved. Looked up from germline, CDR1 is DFQATT and CDR2 is SNEGSKA (reference sequence). The V gene lost 7 bases and the J gene lost 3 bases, with 25 bases spanning the gap. This CDR3 comprises 16 residues.

This rearrangement joins TRBV9 to TRBJ2-7, with D uncertain. This CDR3 contains 15 residues. CDR1 is SGDLS, CDR2 YYNGEE, per germline. Trimming removed 0 bases at V and 0 bases at J, with 10 bases between. The CDR3 region is CASSVAPSSSYEQYF. The CDR3, as DNA: TGTGCCAGCAGCGTAGCACCCTCGAGCTCCTACGAGCAGTACTTC.

This clonotype was detected a few times. CDR3 sequence reads: CSASGRGSNYEQYF. The CDR3 nucleotides are TGCAGTGCTAGTGGGAGAGGCAGCAACTACGAGCAGTACTTC. V and J are TRBV20-1 and TRBJ2-7; TRBD2 might be the D (5 bases). Looked up from germline, CDR1 is DFQATT and CDR2 is SNEGSKA (reference sequence). This CDR3 contains 14 residues. With 3 bases removed from V and 3 bases from J, the gap between germline ends came to 15 bases.

This chain joins TRBV4-3 and TRBJ2-7; D is tentatively TRBD1 or TRBD2 (5 bases each). V lost 0 bases and J 2 bases, leaving 17 bases between the germline ends. Germline assignment: CDR1 LGHNA and CDR2 YSLEER. This CDR3 comprises 17 residues. The CDR3 bases are TGCGCCAGCAGCCAAGATCCCGGGGCAGGTCAAACCTACGAGCAGTACTTC. Translation gives CASSQDPGAGQTYEQYF.

The chain joins TRBV9 to TRBJ2-3; 13 bases fit TRBD2. This CDR3 is built from 16 residues. Trimming at V came to 3 bases and at J to 6 bases, leaving 7 bases not matched to a gene. Germline-derived CDR1 and CDR2 are SGDLS and YYNGEE. The CDR3 is CASSATSGGARDTQYF. As DNA, the CDR3 is TGTGCCAGCAGCGCTACTAGCGGGGGGGCAAGGGATACGCAGTATTTT.